The clone carrying this TCR beta chain was detected only a few times. The second PCR ran roughly 7 to 12 cycles with a sample-barcoded 5' primer and J-beta primers. TCRdb fed the 5' RACE reads into MiXCR, producing one record per CDR3 protein. This table has about a million distinct CDR3 sequences, approximately 49% appearing once. This specimen belongs to a study of blood T cells in healthy people across ages. Trimming cost V 0 bases and J 7 bases, with 9 bases left between them. Germline V gene data show CDR1 as MRHNA and CDR2 as SNTAGT. The CDR3 runs 14 residues. This clonotype was obtained from a man aged 25 to 40 in good health. The sample taken for sequencing was blood. V usage is TRBV6-4 and J usage is TRBJ2-2; D is undetermined. CDR3 protein: CASSDSSEGGELFF. Here the CDR3 DNA reads TGTGCCAGCAGTGACTCGTCAGAAGGCGGGGAGCTGTTTTTT.